Sequencing of this TCR beta chain was carried out in a study of cytomegalovirus exposure and HLA in healthy donors. Study-level information: Tens of millions of unique TCRs, all from HLA-typed donors, were included in an early release of the data.

Primers included in the PCR were 60 Vbeta and 13 Jbeta primers. Clones were sequenced by immunoSEQ multiplex PCR, and TCRdb holds only the in-frame ones, with some missing. The table includes 140,000 or so clones, 72% detected once. General study findings and limits: As was reported, the HLA-A and HLA-B alleles of most subjects were accurately predicted from TCR beta sequences. Judged likely to be a sequencing artifact was a cluster of highly shared sequence variants. Among TCR beta chains, those listed as cytomegalovirus-associated numbered over 150.

The CDR3 consists of 13 residues. Trimming removed 0 bases at V and 5 bases at J, with 5 bases between. Germline values: CDR1 SGHAT, CDR2 FQNNGV. A note on this clone: What it recognizes is unknown.

What was sequenced was PBMCs. The V gene is TRBV11-2, the J gene TRBJ1-5, with no clear D. This sequence was found in a man aged 40-50 years in good health and CMV-seronegative. The CDR3 region is CASSLDPYQPQHF. The CDR3 region has the DNA TGTGCCAGCAGCTTAGATCCGTATCAGCCCCAGCATTTT. Full variable domain (missing parts from reference TRBV11-2 and TRBJ1-5): EAGVAQSPRYKIIEKRQSVAFWCNPISGHATLYWYQQILGQGPKLLIQFQNNGVVDDSQLPKDRFSAERLKGVDSTLKIQPAKLEDSAVYLCASSLDPYQPQHFGDGTRLSIL.